Listed below are T cell receptor beta chains from one sample, sequenced in a study of cytotoxic CD8 clonotypes in ibrutinib-treated CLL. Method: immunoSEQ multiplex PCR; TCRdb's copy keeps in-frame clones and lacks some. The table records roughly 42,000 clones, approximately 67% of them present only once. Sequenced material: PBMCs, taken at disease progression, from a patient treated with ibrutinib. The origin of the receptors is a human donor with chronic lymphocytic leukemia. The CDR3 runs from the conserved cysteine through the conserved F or W. D genes are given only for firm matches. A clone size is listed for some rows: how often the clone was seen (once, few, many), or a class if it is expanded.

>NA|NA|TRBJ2-1|TRBV7-3
TGTGCCAGCAGCCCGACAGATAATGAGCAGTTCTTC
CASSPTDNEQFF
>NA|NA|TRBJ2-2|TRBV11-2
TGTGCCAGCAGCTCCCACAGACGAGACACCGGGGAGCTGTTTTTT
CASSSHRRDTGELFF
>few|NA|TRBJ2-7|TRBV2
TGTGCCAGCCGTCTAGCGACTACCTACGAGCAGTACTTC
CASRLATTYEQYF
>NA|TRBD1|TRBJ1-5|TRBV10-3
TGTGCCATCAGTGAGTCAACAGGGGGCAGCAATCAGCCCCAGCATTTT
CAISESTGGSNQPQHF
>NA|TRBD1|TRBJ2-7|TRBV7-8
TGTGCCAGCAGCCTAGACAGGGGGCGGACCTACGAGCAGTACTTC
CASSLDRGRTYEQYF
>NA|NA|TRBJ2-1|TRBV7-3
TGTGCCAGCAGCTTGGATGGGGTGGGTTACAATGAGCAGTTCTTC
CASSLDGVGYNEQFF
>NA|TRBD2|TRBJ2-3|TRBV2
TGTGCCAGCAGTGCGGGACTAGGGGATATCGATACGCAGTATTTT
CASSAGLGDIDTQYF
>NA|TRBD2|TRBJ2-3|TRBV7-6
TGTGCCAGCAGCCCAGGGACTAGCAATACGCAGTATTTT
CASSPGTSNTQYF
>few|TRBD1|TRBJ2-5|TRBV2
TGTGCCAGCAGTAGGGACAGGCGAGAGACCCAGTACTTC
CASSRDRRETQYF
>NA|TRBD2|TRBJ2-1|TRBV11-2
TGTGCCAGCAGCGGACTAGCGGGAGTACGTAATGAGCAGTTCTTC
CASSGLAGVRNEQFF
>NA|NA|TRBJ2-1|TRBV7-9
TGTGCCAGCAGCTTAGTGCAGGACTACAATGAGCAGTTCTTC
CASSLVQDYNEQFF
>NA|TRBD2|TRBJ2-1|TRBV30
TGTGCCTGGAGCGGTGCGGGAGACAATGAGCAGTTCTTC
CAWSGAGDNEQFF
>NA|TRBD1|TRBJ2-1|TRBV7-7
TGTGCTAGCAGCCTCACAGGGGTTGATGAGCAGTTCTTC
CASSLTGVDEQFF
>NA|NA|TRBJ1-5|TRBV6-6
TGTGCCAGCAGTTACTCTGGGGGCAAGGAGCCCCAGCATTTT
CASSYSGGKEPQHF
>NA|TRBD2|TRBJ2-1|TRBV7-2
TGTGCCAGCAGCACGCTAGCGGGGCTCTCCTACAATGAGCAGTTCTTC
CASSTLAGLSYNEQFF
>NA|NA|TRBJ2-1|TRBV27
TGTGCCAGCAGTCCTCGGACGGGGAACAATGAGCAGTTCTTC
CASSPRTGNNEQFF
>NA|NA|TRBJ1-2|TRBV27
TGTGCCAGCAGTCCAAGGGGTGTCGAACTCTATGGCTACACCTTC
CASSPRGVELYGYTF
>NA|NA|TRBJ2-2|TRBV19
TGTGCCAGTAAAGAAGGACCTGGGGTATTCACCGGGGAGCTGTTTTTT
CASKEGPGVFTGELFF
>NA|TRBD2|TRBJ2-7|TRBV4-1
TGCGCCAGCAGCCAAGATACCAGCGGGATCTACGAGCAGTACTTC
CASSQDTSGIYEQYF
>NA|TRBD2|TRBJ2-1|TRBV5-1
TGCGCCAGCAGCTCGCCTGCGGGACTAGCCAACAAGAGGAATGAGCAGTTCTTC
CASSSPAGLANKRNEQFF
>few|TRBD2|TRBJ2-7|TRBV28
TGTGCCAGCAGTTTTACCTCCACTAGCGGGAGATACACTAGCTCCTACGAGCAGTACTTC
CASSFTSTSGRYTSSYEQYF
>NA|NA|TRBJ2-7|TRBV18
TGTGCCAGCTCACCACCTTTGGCAGAGTACGAGCAGTACTTC
CASSPPLAEYEQYF
>NA|NA|TRBJ2-3|TRBV5-1
TGCGCCAGCAGCTGGGGGTGGGATGGCCTCCCCACAGATACGCAGTATTTT
CASSWGWDGLPTDTQYF
>NA|NA|TRBJ1-6|TRBV9
TGTGCCAGCAGCGTAGAGGGCTTAAATTCACCCCTCCACTTT
CASSVEGLNSPLHF
>NA|NA|TRBJ2-1|TRBV7-3
TGTGCCAGCAGCGGGGCAGGAGTTTCCTACAATGAGCAGTTCTTC
CASSGAGVSYNEQFF
>NA|TRBD1|TRBJ1-2|TRBV13
TGTGCCAGCAGCCCCTCCGGGACAGGGGGCCCGAACTATGGCTACACCTTC
CASSPSGTGGPNYGYTF
>NA|TRBD2|TRBJ2-1|TRBV5-1
TGCGCCAGCAGCCCAGATAGCGGGAGGGCCCATGAGCAGTTCTTC
CASSPDSGRAHEQFF
>NA|NA|TRBJ2-7|TRBV4-1
TGCGCCAGCAGCCAGGACGCCGAGGGGGTGCAGTACTTC
CASSQDAEGVQYF
>once|TRBD1|TRBJ1-4|TRBV5-6
TGTGCCAGCAGTTTCGGGACAGTGGATGAAAAACTGTTTTTT
CASSFGTVDEKLFF
>NA|TRBD1|TRBJ2-7|TRBV5-5
TGTGCCAGCAGCCATGGACAGGGCAGATACGAGCAGTACTTC
CASSHGQGRYEQYF
>few|NA|TRBJ1-5|TRBV27
TGTGCCAGCAGTCCTCAGGGTAGCAATCAGCCCCAGCATTTT
CASSPQGSNQPQHF
>NA|TRBD2|TRBJ2-2|TRBV9
TGTGCCAGCAGCCAGGGTACTAGCGGGCGTCCGTTGAACACCGGGGAGCTGTTTTTT
CASSQGTSGRPLNTGELFF
>once|NA|TRBJ2-3|TRBV9
TGTGCCAGCAGCGTTTCAGGGAAACGGGCCACAGATACGCAGTATTTT
CASSVSGKRATDTQYF
>NA|NA|TRBJ2-3|TRBV29-1
TGCAGCGGCCTCCGGGACTTCACAGATACGCAGTATTTT
CSGLRDFTDTQYF
>NA|NA|TRBJ1-1|TRBV27
TGTGCCAGCAGTTTATCTGCAGCTCGGGACACTGAAGCTTTCTTT
CASSLSAARDTEAFF
>medium-sized|NA|TRBJ1-5|TRBV5-4
TGTGCCAGCAGCTTTAACGGTGGGGGGAATCAGCCCCAGCATTTT
CASSFNGGGNQPQHF
>NA|NA|TRBJ2-1|TRBV6-6
TGTGCCAGCAGTTTTTTGGGAGAGTTTCGTGAGCAGTTCTTC
CASSFLGEFREQFF
>NA|TRBD1|TRBJ1-2|TRBV25-1
TGTGCCAGCAGCATAGACAGGGGGCGCGGCTACACCTTC
CASSIDRGRGYTF
>NA|TRBD2|TRBJ2-1|TRBV7-6
TGTGCCAGCTCCTTAGCGGGGGGTTTCAATGAGCAGTTCTTC
CASSLAGGFNEQFF
>NA|TRBD2|TRBJ2-3|TRBV9
TGTGCCAGCAGCGTTAGCGGGGTTAGCACAGATACGCAGTATTTT
CASSVSGVSTDTQYF
>once|NA|TRBJ2-7|TRBV2
TGTGCCAGCAGCCGGGACACAGACTCCTACGAGCAGTACTTC
CASSRDTDSYEQYF
>NA|NA|TRBJ2-5|TRBV15
TGTGCCACCCCGACTCCTAGGGGACAAGAGACCCAGTACTTC
CATPTPRGQETQYF
>few|TRBD1|TRBJ2-1|TRBV30
TGTGCCGAAAACCGGGACAGGGGACAGAGTGAGCAGTTCTTC
CAENRDRGQSEQFF